This TCR beta chain was identified during a study of shared clonotypes between healthy human individuals. V lost 10 bases, J lost 4 bases, and 12 bases stayed unmatched. The CDR3 consists of 15 residues. From germline, CDR1 is ENHRY and CDR2 SYGVKD. Data came from immunoSEQ multiplex PCR; TCRdb stores just in-frame clones and leaves some out. The table records 2 million to 2.5 million clones, 85% to 95% of them present only once. This TCR was recovered from a young man in good health. Some clones in this sample may be carry-over from other donors' samples. Specimen: naive CD4+ T cells from PBMCs. Subset noted: CD45RA+ positively selected. The rearrangement joins TRBV10-3 to TRBJ2-3, with 9 positions matching TRBD2. The CDR3 DNA follows: TGTGCCACCCTTCCGGGACTAGCATTCGCAGATACGCAGTATTTT. This codes for CATLPGLAFADTQYF.